This TCR beta chain was captured by sequencing in a study of regulatory T cells in long-lasting Graves disease. This clonotype was counted ten times or more. This sample's time point: newly diagnosed GD, antithyroid drugs for less than 3 months. PBMC RNA was the source of the TCR library. Building of the TCR beta libraries involved iRepertoire HTBI primers and Arm-PCR of CDR3 regions. One entry per CDR3 protein, called by TCRdb with MiXCR from the multiplex PCR reads. This sample has under 300,000 distinct CDR3 sequences, with 20% to 25% found just once. This TCR was recovered from a female donor with Graves disease. Here the sequenced sample was peripheral blood mononuclear cells (PBMCs), taken at new diagnosis, from a patient treated with antithyroid drugs.

The CDR3, as DNA: TGTGCCAGCAGTGAACCAGGCAGGGTGGAGGGCTACACCTTC. Translation gives CASSEPGRVEGYTF. The chain recombines TRBV2 with TRBJ1-2; TRBD1 is a possible D gene (5 bases). The V gene lost 2 bases and the J gene lost 8 bases, with 15 bases spanning the gap. The V gene's germline CDR1 is SNHLY and CDR2 FYNNEI. The CDR3 contains 14 residues.